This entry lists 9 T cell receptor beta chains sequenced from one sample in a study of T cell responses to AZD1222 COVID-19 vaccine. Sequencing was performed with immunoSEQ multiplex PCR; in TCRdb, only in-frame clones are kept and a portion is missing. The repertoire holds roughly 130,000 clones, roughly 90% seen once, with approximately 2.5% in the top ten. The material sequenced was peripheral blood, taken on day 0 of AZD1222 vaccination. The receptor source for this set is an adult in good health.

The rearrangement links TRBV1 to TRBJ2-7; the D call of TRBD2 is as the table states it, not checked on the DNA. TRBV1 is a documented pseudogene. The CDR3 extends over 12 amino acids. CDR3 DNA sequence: TGCACCAGCAGCCTAACGGTCGGCGAGCAGTACTTC. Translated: CTSSLTVGEQYF.

Written as DNA, the CDR3 is TGTGCCAGCAGCGTAGTACCGGGCACCTACGAGCAGTACTTC. It codes for CASSVVPGTYEQYF. The chain combines TRBV9 with TRBJ2-7, with no clear D. This CDR3 region has 14 residues. Germline V gene data show CDR1 as SGDLS and CDR2 as YYNGEE. V lost 0 bases and J 2 bases, leaving 9 bases between the germline ends.

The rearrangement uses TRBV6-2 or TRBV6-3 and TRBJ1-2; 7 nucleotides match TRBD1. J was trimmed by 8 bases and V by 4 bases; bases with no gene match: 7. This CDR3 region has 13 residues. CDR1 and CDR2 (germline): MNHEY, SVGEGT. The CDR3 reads CASSSKGALGYTF. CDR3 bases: TGTGCCAGCAGTTCAAAGGGGGCTCTCGGCTACACCTTC.

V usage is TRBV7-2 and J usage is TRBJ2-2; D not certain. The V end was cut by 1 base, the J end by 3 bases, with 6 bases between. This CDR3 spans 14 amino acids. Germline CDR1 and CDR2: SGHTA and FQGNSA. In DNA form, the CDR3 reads TGTGCCAGCAGCTTAGACAGCCACACCGGGGAGCTGTTTTTT. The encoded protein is CASSLDSHTGELFF.

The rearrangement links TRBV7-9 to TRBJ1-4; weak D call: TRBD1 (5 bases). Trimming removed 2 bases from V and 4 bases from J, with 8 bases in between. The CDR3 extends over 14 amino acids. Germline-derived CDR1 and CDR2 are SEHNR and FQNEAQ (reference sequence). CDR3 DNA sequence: TGTGCCAGCAGCTTAAGACAGCTTAATGAAAAACTGTTTTTT. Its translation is CASSLRQLNEKLFF.

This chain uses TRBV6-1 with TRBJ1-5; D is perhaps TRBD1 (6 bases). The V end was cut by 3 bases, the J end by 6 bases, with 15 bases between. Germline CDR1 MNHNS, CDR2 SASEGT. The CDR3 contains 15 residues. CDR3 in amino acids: CASSDRGGARQPQHF. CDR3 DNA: TGTGCCAGCAGTGACAGGGGAGGGGCTCGTCAGCCCCAGCATTTT.

CDR3 nucleotide sequence: TGTGCCAGCAGCCCAAGGCCCTCATCGGGGAACAATGAGCAGTTCTTC. Translation: CASSPRPSSGNNEQFF. This chain links TRBV7-9 with TRBJ2-1; TRBD2 is a possible D gene (5 bases). The germline V and J ends were trimmed by 5 bases and 5 bases, with 19 bases remaining between them. Germline CDR1 SEHNR, CDR2 FQNEAQ (reference sequence). The CDR3 extends over 16 amino acids.

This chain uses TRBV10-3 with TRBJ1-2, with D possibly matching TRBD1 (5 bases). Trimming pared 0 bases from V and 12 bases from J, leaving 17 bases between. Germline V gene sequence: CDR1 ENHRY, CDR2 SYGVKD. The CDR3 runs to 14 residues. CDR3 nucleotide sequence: TGTGCCATCAGTGAGTCGAGTCTAGCCGGGGCTGACACCTTC. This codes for CAISESSLAGADTF.

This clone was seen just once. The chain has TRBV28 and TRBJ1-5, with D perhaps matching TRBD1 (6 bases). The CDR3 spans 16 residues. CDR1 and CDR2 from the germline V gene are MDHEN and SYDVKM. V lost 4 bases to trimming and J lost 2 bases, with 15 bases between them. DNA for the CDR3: TGTGCCAGCAGTTCGAAGACAGGTTGGGGCAATCAGCCCCAGCATTTT. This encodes CASSSKTGWGNQPQHF.